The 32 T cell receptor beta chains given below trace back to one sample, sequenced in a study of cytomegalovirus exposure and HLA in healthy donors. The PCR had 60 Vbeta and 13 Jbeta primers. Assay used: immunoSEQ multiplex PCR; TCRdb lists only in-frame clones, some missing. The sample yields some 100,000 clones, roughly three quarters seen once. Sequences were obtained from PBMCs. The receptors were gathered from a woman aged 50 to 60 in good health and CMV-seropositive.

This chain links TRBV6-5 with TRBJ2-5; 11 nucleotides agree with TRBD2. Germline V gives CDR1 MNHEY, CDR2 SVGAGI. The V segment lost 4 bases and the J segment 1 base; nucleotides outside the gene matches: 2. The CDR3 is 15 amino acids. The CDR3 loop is CASSSLAGVQETQYF. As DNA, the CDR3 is TGTGCCAGCAGTTCACTAGCGGGGGTCCAAGAGACCCAGTACTTC.

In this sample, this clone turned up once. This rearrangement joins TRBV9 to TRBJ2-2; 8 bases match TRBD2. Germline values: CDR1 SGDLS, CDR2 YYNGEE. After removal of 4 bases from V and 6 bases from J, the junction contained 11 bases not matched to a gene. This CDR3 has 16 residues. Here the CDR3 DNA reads TGTGCCAGCAGCCCTCGGGCCTCCGGGGGGGCCGGGGAGCTGTTTTTT. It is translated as CASSPRASGGAGELFF.

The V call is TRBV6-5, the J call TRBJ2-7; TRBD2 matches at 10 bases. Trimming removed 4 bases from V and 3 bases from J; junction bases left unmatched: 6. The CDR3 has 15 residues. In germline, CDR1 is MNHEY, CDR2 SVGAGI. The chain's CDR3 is CASSSKLAGLYEQYF. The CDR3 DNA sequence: TGTGCCAGCAGTTCGAAACTAGCGGGACTCTACGAGCAGTACTTC.

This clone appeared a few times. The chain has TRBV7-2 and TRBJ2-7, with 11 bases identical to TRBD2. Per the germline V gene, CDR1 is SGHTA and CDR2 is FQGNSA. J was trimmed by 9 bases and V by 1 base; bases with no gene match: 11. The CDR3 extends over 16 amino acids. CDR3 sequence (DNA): TGTGCCAGCAGCTTAGAGGGTAGCGGGAGGGCCGGGGGGCAGTACTTC. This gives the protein CASSLEGSGRAGGQYF.

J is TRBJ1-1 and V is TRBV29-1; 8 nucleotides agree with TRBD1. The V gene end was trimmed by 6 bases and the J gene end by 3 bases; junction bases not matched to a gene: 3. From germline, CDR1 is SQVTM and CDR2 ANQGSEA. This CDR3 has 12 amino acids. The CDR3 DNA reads TGCAGCGTCACAGGGGGGTACACTGAAGCTTTCTTT. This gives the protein CSVTGGYTEAFF. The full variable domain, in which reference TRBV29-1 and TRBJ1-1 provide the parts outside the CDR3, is SAVISQKPSRDICQRGTSLTIQCQVDSQVTMMFWYRQQPGQSLTLIATANQGSEATYESGFVIDKFPISRPNLTFSTLTVSNMSPEDSSIYLCSVTGGYTEAFFGQGTRLTVV.

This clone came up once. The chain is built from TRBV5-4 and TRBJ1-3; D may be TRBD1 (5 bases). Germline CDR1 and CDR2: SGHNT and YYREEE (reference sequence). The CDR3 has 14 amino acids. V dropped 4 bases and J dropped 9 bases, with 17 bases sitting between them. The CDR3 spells CASSPGTTSGTIYF. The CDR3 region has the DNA TGTGCCAGCAGCCCCGGGACTACTTCGGGCACCATATATTTT.

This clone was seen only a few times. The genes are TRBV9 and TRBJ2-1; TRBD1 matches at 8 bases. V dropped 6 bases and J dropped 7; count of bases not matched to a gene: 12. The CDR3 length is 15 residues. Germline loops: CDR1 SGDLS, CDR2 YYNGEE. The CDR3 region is CASTPDPQGANEQFF. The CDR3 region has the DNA TGTGCCAGCACCCCTGACCCCCAGGGGGCGAATGAGCAGTTCTTC.

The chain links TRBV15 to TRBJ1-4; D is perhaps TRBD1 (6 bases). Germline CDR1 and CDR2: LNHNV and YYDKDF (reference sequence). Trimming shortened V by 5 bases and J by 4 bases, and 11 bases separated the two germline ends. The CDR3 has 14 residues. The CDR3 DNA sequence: TGTGCCACCAGCTTGAGGACAGTTAATGAAAAACTGTTTTTT. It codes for CATSLRTVNEKLFF.

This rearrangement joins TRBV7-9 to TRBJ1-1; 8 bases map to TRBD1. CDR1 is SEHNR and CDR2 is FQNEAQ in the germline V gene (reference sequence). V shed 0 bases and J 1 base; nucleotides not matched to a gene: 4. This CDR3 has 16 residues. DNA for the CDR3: TGTGCCAGCAGCTTAGCGAGTGGACAGGGGAACACTGAAGCTTTCTTT. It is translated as CASSLASGQGNTEAFF.

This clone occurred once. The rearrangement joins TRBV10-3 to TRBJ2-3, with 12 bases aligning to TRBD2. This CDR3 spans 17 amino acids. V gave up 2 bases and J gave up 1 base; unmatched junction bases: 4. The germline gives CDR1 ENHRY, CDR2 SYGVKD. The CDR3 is CAISELAGGPGTDTQYF. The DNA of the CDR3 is TGTGCCATCAGTGAGCTAGCGGGGGGGCCTGGCACAGATACGCAGTATTTT.

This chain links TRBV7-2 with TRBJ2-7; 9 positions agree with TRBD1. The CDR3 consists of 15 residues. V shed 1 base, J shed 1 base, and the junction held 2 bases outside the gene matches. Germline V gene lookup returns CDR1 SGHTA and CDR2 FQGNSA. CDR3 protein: CASSLEGTGSYEQYF. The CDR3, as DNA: TGTGCCAGCAGCTTAGAGGGGACAGGGTCCTACGAGCAGTACTTC.

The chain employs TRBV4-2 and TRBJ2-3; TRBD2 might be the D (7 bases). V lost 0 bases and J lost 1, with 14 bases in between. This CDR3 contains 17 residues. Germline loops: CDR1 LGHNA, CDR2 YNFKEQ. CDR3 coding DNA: TGTGCCAGCAGCCAAGAAGGGGGGGCGCCGGGCACAGATACGCAGTATTTT. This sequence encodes CASSQEGGAPGTDTQYF.

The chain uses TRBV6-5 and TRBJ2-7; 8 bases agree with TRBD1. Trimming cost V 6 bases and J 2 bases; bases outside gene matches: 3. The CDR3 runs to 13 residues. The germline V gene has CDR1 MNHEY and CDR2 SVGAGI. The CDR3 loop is CASRPGQAYEQYF. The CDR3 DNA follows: TGTGCCAGCAGACCGGGACAGGCCTACGAGCAGTACTTC.

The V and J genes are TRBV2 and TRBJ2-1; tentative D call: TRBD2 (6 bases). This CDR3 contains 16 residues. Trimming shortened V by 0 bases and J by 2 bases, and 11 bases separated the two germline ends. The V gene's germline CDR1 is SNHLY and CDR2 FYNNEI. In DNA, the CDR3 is TGTGCCAGCAGTGAAGCGCTGGGGGGACCCTACAATGAGCAGTTCTTC. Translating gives CASSEALGGPYNEQFF.

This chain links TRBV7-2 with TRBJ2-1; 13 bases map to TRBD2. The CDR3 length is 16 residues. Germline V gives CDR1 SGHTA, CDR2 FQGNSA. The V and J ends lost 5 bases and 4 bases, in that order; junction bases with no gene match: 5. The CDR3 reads CASSRTSGRFYNEQFF. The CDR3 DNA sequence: TGTGCCAGCAGCAGGACTAGCGGGAGATTTTACAATGAGCAGTTCTTC. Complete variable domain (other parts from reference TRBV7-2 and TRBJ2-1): GAGVSQSPSNKVTEKGKDVELRCDPISGHTALYWYRQSLGQGLEFLIYFQGNSAPDKSGLPSDRFSAERTGGSVSTLTIQRTQQEDSAVYLCASSRTSGRFYNEQFFGPGTRLTVL.

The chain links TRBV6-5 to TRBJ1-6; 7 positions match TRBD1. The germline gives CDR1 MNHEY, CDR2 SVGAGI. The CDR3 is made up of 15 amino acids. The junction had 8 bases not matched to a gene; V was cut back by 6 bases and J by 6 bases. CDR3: CASSLGTEANSPLHF. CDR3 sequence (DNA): TGTGCCAGCAGCTTAGGGACAGAAGCTAATTCACCCCTCCACTTT.

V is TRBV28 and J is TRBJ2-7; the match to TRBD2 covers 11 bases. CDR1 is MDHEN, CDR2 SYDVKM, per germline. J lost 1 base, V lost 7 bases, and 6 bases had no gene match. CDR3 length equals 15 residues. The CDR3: CASTSGLAESYEQYF. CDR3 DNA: TGTGCCAGCACCTCGGGACTAGCGGAATCCTACGAGCAGTACTTC.

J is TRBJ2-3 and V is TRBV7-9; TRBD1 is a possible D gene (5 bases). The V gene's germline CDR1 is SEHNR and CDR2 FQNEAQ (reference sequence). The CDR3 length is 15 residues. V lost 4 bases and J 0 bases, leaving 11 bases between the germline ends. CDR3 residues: CASSSDTASTDTQYF. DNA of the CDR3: TGTGCCAGCAGCTCGGACACTGCTAGCACAGATACGCAGTATTTT.

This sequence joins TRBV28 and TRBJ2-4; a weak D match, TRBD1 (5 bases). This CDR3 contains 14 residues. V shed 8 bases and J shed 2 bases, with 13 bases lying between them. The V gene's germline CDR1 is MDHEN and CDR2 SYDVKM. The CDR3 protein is CASLRPGSKNIQYF. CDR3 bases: TGTGCCAGCCTACGTCCAGGGTCCAAAAACATTCAGTACTTC.

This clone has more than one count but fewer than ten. The CDR3: CASSIGTGKGYEQYF. Here the CDR3 DNA reads TGTGCCAGCAGCATCGGGACAGGGAAGGGTTACGAGCAGTACTTC. V is TRBV11-2 and J is TRBJ2-7, with 9 bases aligning to TRBD1. This CDR3 has 15 residues. Looked up from germline, CDR1 is SGHAT and CDR2 is FQNNGV. The junction had 9 bases not matched to a gene; V was cut back by 5 bases and J by 4 bases.

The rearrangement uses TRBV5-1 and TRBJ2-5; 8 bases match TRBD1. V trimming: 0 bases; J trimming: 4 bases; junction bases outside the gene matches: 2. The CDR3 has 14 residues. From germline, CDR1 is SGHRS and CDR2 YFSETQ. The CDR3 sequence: CASSLAGGGETQYF. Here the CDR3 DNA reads TGCGCCAGCAGCTTGGCAGGGGGCGGAGAGACCCAGTACTTC.

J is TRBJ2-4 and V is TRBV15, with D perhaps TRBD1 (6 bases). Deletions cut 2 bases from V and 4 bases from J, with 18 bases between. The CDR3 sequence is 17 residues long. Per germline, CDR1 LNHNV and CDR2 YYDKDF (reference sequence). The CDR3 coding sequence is TGTGCCACCAGCAGACTCCGGGACAACCGACCGAAAAACATTCAGTACTTC. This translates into CATSRLRDNRPKNIQYF.

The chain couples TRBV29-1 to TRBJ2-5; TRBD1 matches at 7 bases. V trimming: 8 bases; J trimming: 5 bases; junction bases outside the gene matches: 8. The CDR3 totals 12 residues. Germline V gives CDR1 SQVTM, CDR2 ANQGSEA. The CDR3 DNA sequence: TGCAGCACTACAGGGGCGGAGGAGACCCAGTACTTC. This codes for CSTTGAEETQYF.

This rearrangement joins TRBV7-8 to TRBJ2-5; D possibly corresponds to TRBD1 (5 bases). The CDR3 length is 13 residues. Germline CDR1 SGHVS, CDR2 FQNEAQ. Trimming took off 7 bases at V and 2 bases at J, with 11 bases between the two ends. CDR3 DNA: TGTGCCAGCACCCTGGGGCAGCAAGAGACCCAGTACTTC. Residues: CASTLGQQETQYF.

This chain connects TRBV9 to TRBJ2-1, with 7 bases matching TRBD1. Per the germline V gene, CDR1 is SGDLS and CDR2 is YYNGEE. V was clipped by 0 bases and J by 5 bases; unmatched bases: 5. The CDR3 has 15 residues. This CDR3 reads CASSVAETGHNEQFF. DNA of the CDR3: TGTGCCAGCAGCGTAGCGGAGACAGGGCACAATGAGCAGTTCTTC.

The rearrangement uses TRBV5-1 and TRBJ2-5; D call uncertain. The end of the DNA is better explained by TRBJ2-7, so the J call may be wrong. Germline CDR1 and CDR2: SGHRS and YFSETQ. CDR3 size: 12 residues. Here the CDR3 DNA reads TGCGCCAGCAGCTTGGGCCACTACGAGCAGTACTTC. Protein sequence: CASSLGHYEQYF.

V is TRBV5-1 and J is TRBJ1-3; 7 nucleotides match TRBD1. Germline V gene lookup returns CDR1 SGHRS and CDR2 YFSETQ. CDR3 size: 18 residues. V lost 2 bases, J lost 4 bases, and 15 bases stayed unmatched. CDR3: CASSFLPPDRTLGNTIYF. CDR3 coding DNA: TGCGCCAGCAGCTTCCTCCCCCCGGACAGGACCCTGGGAAACACCATATATTTT.

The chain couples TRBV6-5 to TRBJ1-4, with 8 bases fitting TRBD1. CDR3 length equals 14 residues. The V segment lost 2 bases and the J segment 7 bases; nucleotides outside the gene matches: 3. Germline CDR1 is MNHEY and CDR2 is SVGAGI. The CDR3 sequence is CASSYDRGGEKLFF. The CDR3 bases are TGTGCCAGCAGTTACGACAGGGGTGGTGAAAAACTGTTTTTT.

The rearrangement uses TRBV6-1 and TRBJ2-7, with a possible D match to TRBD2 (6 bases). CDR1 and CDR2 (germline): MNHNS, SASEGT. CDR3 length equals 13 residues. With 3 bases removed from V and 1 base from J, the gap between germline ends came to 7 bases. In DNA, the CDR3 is TGTGCCAGCAGTGAGGGGACTTCCTACGAGCAGTACTTC. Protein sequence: CASSEGTSYEQYF.

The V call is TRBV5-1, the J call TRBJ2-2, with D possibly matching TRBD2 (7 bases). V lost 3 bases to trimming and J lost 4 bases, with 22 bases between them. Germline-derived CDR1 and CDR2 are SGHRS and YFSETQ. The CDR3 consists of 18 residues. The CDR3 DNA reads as TGCGCCAGCAGCTCGACCGGGAGGAGGGGGGGTGTCACCGGGGAGCTGTTTTTT. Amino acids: CASSSTGRRGGVTGELFF.

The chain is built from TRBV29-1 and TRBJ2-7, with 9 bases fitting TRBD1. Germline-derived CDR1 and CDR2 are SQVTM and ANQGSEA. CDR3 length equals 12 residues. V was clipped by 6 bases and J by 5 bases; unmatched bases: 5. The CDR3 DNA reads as TGCAGCGTGGGGACAGGGCTGGACGAGCAGTACTTC. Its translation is CSVGTGLDEQYF.

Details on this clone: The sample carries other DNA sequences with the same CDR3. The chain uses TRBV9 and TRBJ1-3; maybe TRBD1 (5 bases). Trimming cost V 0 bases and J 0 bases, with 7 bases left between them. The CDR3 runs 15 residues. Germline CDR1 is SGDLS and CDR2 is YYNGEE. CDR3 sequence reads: CASSVGGGSGNTIYF. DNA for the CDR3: TGTGCCAGCAGCGTAGGGGGGGGCTCTGGAAACACCATATATTTT.